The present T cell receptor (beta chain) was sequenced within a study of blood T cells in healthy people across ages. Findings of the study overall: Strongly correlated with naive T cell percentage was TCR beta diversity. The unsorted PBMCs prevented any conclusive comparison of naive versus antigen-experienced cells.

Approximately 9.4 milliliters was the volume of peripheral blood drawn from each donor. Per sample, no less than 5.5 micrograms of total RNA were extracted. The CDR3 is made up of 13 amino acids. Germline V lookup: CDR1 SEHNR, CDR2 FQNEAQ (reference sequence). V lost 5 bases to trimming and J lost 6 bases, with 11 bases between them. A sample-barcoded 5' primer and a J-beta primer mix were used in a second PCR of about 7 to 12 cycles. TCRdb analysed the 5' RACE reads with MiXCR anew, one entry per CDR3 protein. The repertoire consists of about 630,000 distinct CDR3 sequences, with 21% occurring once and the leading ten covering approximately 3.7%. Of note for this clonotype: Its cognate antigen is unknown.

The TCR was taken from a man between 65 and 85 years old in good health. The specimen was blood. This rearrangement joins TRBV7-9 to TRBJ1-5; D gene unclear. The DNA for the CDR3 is TGTGCCAGCAGCCCCTATAAGGGTCAGCCCCAGCATTTT. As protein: CASSPYKGQPQHF.